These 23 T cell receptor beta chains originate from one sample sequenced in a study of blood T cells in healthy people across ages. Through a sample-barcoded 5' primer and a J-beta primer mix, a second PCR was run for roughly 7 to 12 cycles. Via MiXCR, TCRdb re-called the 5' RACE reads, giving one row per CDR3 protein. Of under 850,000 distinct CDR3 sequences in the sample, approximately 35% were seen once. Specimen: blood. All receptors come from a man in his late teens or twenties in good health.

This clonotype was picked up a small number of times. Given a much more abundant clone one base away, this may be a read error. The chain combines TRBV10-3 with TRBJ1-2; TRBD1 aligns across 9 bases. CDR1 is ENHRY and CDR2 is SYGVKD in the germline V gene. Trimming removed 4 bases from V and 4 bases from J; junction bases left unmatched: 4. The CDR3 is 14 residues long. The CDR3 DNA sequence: TGTGCCATCAGTGTGGGACAGGGTATCTATGGCTACACCTTC. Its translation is CAISVGQGIYGYTF.

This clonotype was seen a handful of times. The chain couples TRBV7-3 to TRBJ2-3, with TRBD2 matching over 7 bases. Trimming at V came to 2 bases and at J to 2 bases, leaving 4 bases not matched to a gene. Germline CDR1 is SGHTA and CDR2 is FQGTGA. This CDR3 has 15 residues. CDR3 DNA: TGTGCCAGCAGCTTAGCGGGGGAGGTCACAGATACGCAGTATTTT. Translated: CASSLAGEVTDTQYF.

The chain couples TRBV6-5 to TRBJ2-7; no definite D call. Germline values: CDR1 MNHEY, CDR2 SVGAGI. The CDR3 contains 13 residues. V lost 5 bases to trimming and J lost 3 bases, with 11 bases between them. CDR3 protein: CASSHGPGYEQYF. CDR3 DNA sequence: TGTGCCAGCAGTCACGGACCCGGCTACGAGCAGTACTTC.

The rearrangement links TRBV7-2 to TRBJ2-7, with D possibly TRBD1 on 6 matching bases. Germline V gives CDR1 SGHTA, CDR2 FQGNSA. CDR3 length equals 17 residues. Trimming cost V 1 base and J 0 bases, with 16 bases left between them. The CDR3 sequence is CASSLVGTGTPSYEQYF. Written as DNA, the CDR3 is TGTGCCAGCAGCTTAGTAGGAACAGGGACCCCCTCCTACGAGCAGTACTTC.

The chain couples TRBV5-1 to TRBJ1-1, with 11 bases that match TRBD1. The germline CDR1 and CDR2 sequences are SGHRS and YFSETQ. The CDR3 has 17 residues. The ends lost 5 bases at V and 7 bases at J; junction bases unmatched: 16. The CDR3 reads CASSHTSGTGGFGEAFF. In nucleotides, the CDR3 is TGCGCCAGCAGTCATACCTCCGGGACAGGGGGGTTTGGTGAAGCTTTCTTT.

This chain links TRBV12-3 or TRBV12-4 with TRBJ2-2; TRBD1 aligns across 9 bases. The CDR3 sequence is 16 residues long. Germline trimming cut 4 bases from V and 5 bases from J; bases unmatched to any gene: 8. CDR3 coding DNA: TGTGCCAGCAGTTACCCGGGACAGGGAAGGACCGGGGAGCTGTTTTTT. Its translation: CASSYPGQGRTGELFF.

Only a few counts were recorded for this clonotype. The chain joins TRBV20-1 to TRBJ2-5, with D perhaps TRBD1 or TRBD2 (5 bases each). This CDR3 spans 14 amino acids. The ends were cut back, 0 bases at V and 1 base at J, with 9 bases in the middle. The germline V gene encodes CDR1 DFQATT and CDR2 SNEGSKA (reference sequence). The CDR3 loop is CSARDWGFQETQYF. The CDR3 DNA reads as TGCAGTGCTAGAGATTGGGGGTTCCAAGAGACCCAGTACTTC.

In nucleotides, the CDR3 is TGTGCCCTAGAAGCTCCAGGGGATGGCTACACCTTC. Protein product: CALEAPGDGYTF. V gene TRBV10-3 combines with J gene TRBJ1-2; D is possibly TRBD1 (6 bases). V lost 11 bases to trimming and J lost 6 bases, with 16 bases between them. CDR1 is ENHRY, CDR2 SYGVKD, per germline. This CDR3 has 12 residues.

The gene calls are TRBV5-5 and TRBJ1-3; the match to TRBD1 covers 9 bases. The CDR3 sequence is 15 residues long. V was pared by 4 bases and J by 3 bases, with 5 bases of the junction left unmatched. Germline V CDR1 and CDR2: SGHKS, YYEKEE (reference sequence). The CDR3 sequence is CASSRDRVGGNTIYF. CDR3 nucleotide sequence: TGTGCCAGCAGCCGGGACAGGGTCGGTGGAAACACCATATATTTT.

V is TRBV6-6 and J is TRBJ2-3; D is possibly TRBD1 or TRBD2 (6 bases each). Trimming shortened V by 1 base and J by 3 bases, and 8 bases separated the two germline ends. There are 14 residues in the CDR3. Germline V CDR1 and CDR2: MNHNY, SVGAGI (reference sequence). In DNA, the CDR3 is TGTGCCAGCAGTTACTGGGGGGCAACAGATACGCAGTATTTT. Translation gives CASSYWGATDTQYF.

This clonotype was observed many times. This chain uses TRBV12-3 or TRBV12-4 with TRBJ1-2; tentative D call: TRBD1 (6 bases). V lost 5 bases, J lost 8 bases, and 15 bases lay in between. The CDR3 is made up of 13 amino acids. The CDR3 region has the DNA TGTGCCAGCAGTCCCGGGACATTGCGGGGCTACACCTTC. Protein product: CASSPGTLRGYTF.

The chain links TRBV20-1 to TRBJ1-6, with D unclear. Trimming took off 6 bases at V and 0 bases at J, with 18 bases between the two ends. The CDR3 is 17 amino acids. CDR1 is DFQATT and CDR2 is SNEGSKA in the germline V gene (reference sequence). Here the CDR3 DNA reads TGCAGTGCCTCGGGTAGGCACGAGAGCTCCTATAATTCACCCCTCCACTTT. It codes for CSASGRHESSYNSPLHF.

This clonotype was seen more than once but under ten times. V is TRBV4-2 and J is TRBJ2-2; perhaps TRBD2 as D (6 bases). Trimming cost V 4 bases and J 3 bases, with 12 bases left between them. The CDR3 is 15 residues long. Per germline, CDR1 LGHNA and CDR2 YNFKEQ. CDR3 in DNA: TGTGCCAGCAGCCCCGTGCCTAGCGACACCGGGGAGCTGTTTTTT. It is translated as CASSPVPSDTGELFF.

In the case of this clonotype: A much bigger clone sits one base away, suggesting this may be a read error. This CDR3 reads CSAGGEENEQYF. CDR3 nucleotide sequence: TGCAGCGCTGGAGGTGAGGAAAACGAGCAGTACTTC. The chain links TRBV29-1 to TRBJ2-7; tentative D call: TRBD2 (5 bases). This CDR3 is built from 12 residues. Germline CDR1 reads SQVTM; CDR2 reads ANQGSEA. Trimming pared 7 bases from V and 5 bases from J, leaving 15 bases between.

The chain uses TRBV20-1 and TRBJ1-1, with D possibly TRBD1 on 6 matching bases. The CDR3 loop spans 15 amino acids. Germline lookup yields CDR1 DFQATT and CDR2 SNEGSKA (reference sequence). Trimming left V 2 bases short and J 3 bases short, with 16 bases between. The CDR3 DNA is TGCAGTGCTAGAAAGAGGGGGATACAGGACACTGAAGCTTTCTTT. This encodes CSARKRGIQDTEAFF.

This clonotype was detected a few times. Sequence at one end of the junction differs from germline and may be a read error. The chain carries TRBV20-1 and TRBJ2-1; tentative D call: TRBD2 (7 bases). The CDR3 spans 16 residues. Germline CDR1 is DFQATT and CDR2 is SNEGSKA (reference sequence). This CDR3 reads CSASTLGGGSYNEQFF. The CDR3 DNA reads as TGTAGTGCTAGCACTTTAGGGGGGGGCTCCTACAATGAGCAGTTCTTC.

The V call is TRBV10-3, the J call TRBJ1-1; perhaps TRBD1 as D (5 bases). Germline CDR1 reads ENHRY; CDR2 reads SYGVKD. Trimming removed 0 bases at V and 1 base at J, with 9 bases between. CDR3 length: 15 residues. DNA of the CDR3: TGTGCCATCAGTGAGTCGATTACAGGGAACACTGAAGCTTTCTTT. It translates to CAISESITGNTEAFF.

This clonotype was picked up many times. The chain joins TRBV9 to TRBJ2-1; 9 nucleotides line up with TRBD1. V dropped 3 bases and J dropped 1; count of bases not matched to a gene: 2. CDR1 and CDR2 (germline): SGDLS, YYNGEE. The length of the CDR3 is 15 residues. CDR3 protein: CASSGGQGSYNEQFF. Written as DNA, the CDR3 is TGTGCCAGCAGCGGCGGACAGGGGTCCTACAATGAGCAGTTCTTC.

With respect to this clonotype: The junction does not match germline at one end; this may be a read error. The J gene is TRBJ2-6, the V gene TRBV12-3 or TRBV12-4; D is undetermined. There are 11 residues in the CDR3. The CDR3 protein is CAGSPANVLTF. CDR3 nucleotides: TGTGCCGGCAGTCCTGCCAACGTCCTGACTTTC.

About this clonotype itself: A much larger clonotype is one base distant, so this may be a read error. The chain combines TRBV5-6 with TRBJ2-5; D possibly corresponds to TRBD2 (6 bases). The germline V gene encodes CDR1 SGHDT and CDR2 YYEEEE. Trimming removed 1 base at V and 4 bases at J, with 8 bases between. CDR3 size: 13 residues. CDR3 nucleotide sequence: TGTGCCAGCAGCTTGCCTAGCGTAGAGACCCAGTACTTC. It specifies CASSLPSVETQYF.

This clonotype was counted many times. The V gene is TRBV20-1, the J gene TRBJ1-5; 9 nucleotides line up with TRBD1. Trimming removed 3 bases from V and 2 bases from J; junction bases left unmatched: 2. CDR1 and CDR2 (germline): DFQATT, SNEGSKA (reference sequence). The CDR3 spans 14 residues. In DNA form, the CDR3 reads TGCAGTGCTAGCACAGGGGGCGGCAATCAGCCCCAGCATTTT. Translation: CSASTGGGNQPQHF.

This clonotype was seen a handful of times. The CDR3 here is CASSVRASGGVNSEQFF. In DNA, the CDR3 is TGTGCCAGCAGCGTCCGTGCTAGCGGGGGGGTAAACAGTGAGCAGTTCTTC. The chain joins TRBV9 to TRBJ2-1; the match to TRBD2 covers 12 bases. V dropped 2 bases and J dropped 9; count of bases not matched to a gene: 12. The CDR3 runs 17 residues. Germline CDR1 and CDR2: SGDLS and YYNGEE. The full variable domain, its missing parts supplied by reference TRBV9 and TRBJ2-1, is DSGVTQTPKHLITATGQRVTLRCSPRSGDLSVYWYQQSLDQGLQFLIQYYNGEERAKGNILERFSAQQFPDLHSELNLSSLELGDSALYFCASSVRASGGVNSEQFFGPGTRLTVL.

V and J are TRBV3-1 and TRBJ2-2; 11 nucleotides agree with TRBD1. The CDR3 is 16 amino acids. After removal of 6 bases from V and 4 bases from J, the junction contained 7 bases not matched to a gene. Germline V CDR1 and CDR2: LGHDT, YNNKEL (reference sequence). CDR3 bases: TGTGCCAGCAGGCGGACAGGGGGCACCATCACCGGGGAGCTGTTTTTT. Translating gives CASRRTGGTITGELFF.